This TCR beta chain is from a study of metastatic and nonmetastatic thyroid tumors. With MiXCR, TCRdb reprocessed the PCR reads. The sample contains 35,000 to 40,000 clones, about 27% of which appear only once. Prior to thyroid surgery, none of the patients had received any treatment. Sequenced input: blood. The sequence came from a male donor with papillary thyroid cancer or a benign thyroid nodule (not recorded which). Some clones in this sample may be carry-over from other donors' samples.

The CDR3: CSAPKQGGNTGELFF. CDR3 DNA sequence: TGCAGTGCACCGAAACAGGGTGGAAACACCGGGGAGCTGTTTTTT. V and J are TRBV20-1 and TRBJ2-2, with a possible D match to TRBD1 (6 bases). The germline V gene encodes CDR1 DFQATT and CDR2 SNEGSKA (reference sequence). This CDR3 has 15 residues. V dropped 6 bases and J dropped 2 bases, with 16 bases sitting between them.